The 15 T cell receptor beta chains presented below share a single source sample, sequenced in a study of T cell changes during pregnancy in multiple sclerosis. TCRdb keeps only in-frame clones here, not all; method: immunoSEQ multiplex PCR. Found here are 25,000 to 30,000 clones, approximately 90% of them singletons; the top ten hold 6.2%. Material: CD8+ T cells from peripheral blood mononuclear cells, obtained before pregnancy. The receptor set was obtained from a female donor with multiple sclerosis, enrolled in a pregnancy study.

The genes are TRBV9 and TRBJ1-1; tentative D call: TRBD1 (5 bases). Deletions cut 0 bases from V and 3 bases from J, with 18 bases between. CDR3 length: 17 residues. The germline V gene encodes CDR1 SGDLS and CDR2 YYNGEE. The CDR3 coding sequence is TGTGCCAGCAGCGTAGCCCCTCAGGGTGCGGACGACACTGAAGCTTTCTTT. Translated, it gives CASSVAPQGADDTEAFF. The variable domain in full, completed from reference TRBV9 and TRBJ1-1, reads DSGVTQTPKHLITATGQRVTLRCSPRSGDLSVYWYQQSLDQGLQFLIQYYNGEERAKGNILERFSAQQFPDLHSELNLSSLELGDSALYFCASSVAPQGADDTEAFFGQGTRLTVV.

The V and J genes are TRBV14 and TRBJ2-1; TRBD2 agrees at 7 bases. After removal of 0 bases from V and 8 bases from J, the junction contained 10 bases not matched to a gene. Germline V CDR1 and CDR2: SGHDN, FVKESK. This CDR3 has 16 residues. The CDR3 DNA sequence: TGTGCCAGCAGCCAAGATTTGTGGGAGGGCCTTCATGAGCAGTTCTTC. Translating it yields CASSQDLWEGLHEQFF.

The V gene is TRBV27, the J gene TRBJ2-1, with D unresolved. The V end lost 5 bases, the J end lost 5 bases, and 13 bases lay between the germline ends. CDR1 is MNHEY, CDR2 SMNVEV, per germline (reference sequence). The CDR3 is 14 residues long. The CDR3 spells CASSADGFNNEQFF. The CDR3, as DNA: TGTGCCAGCAGTGCCGACGGGTTCAACAATGAGCAGTTCTTC.

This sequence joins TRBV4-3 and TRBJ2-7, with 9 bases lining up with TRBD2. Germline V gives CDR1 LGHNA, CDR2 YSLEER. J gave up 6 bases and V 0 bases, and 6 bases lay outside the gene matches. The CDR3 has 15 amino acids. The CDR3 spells CASSQELAGSSEQYF. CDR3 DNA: TGCGCCAGCAGCCAAGAACTAGCGGGTTCAAGCGAGCAGTACTTC.

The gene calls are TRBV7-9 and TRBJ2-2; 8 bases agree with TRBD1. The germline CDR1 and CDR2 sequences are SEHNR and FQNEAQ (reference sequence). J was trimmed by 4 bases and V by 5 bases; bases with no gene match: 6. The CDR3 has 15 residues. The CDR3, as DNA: TGTGCCAGCAGCCGAGACAGGGGTGGCACCGGGGAGCTGTTTTTT. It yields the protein CASSRDRGGTGELFF. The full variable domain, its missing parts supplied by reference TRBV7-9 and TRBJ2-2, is DTGVSQNPRHKITKRGQNVTFRCDPISEHNRLYWYRQTLGQGPEFLTYFQNEAQLEKSRLLSDRFSAERPKGSFSTLEIQRTEQGDSAMYLCASSRDRGGTGELFFGEGSRLTVL.

CDR3: CASSIDHTGEYNYGYTF. Written as DNA, the CDR3 is TGTGCCAGTAGTATAGATCACACAGGGGAATACAACTATGGCTACACCTTC. The chain recombines TRBV19 with TRBJ1-2, with 7 bases fitting TRBD1. CDR3 length equals 17 residues. The V gene's germline CDR1 is LNHDA and CDR2 SQIVND (reference sequence). After removal of 0 bases from V and 2 bases from J, the junction contained 9 bases not matched to a gene.

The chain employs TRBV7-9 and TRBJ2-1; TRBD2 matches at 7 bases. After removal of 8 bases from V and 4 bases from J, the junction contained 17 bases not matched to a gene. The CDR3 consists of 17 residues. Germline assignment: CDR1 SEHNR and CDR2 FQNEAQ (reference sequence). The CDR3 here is CASPPAGEVITYNEQFF. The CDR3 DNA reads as TGTGCCAGCCCCCCTGCGGGAGAGGTTATTACTTACAATGAGCAGTTCTTC.

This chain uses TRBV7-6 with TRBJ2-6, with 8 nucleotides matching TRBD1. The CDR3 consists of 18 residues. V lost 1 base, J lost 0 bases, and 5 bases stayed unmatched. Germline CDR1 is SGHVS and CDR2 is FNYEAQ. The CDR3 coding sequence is TGTGCCAGCAGCTTAGGCAGGGGGCCATTCTCTGGGGCCAACGTCCTGACTTTC. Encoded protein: CASSLGRGPFSGANVLTF. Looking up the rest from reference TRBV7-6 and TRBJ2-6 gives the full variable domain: GAGVSQSPRYKVTKRGQDVALRCDPISGHVSLYWYRQALGQGPEFLTYFNYEAQQDKSGLPNDRFSAERPEGSISTLTIQRTEQRDSAMYRCASSLGRGPFSGANVLTFGAGSRLTVL.

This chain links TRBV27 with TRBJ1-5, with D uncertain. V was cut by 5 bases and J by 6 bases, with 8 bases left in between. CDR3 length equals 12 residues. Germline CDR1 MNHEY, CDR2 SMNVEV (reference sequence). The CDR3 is CASSPPGQPQHF. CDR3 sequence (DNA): TGTGCCAGCAGTCCCCCGGGTCAGCCCCAGCATTTT.

This CDR3 reads CASSPTGTTNTGELFF. The CDR3 bases are TGTGCCAGCAGCCCGACCGGGACAACAAACACCGGGGAGCTGTTTTTT. V usage is TRBV7-3 and J usage is TRBJ2-2; maybe TRBD1 (6 bases). The germline V and J ends were trimmed by 5 bases and 2 bases, with 15 bases remaining between them. This CDR3 is 16 amino acids long. Germline loops: CDR1 SGHTA, CDR2 FQGTGA.

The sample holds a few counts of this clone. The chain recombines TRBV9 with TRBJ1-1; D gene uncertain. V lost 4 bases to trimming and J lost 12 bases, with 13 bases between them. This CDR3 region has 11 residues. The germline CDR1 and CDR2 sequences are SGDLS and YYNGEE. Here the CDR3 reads CASSSGLRTFF. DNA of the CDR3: TGTGCCAGCAGCTCCGGACTTAGGACTTTCTTT.

CDR3 sequence reads: CATSRVGNREQFF. The DNA of the CDR3 is TGTGCCACCAGCAGAGTCGGGAATCGGGAGCAGTTCTTC. V usage is TRBV15 and J usage is TRBJ2-1; D may be TRBD2 (5 bases). The CDR3 spans 13 residues. CDR1 LNHNV and CDR2 YYDKDF come from the germline V gene (reference sequence). V shed 1 base and J shed 10 bases, with 11 bases lying between them.

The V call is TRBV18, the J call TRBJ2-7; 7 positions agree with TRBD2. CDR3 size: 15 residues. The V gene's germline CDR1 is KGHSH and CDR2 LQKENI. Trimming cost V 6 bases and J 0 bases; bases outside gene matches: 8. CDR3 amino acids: CASSLGREISYEQYF. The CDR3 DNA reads TGTGCCAGCTCCCTCGGGCGGGAGATCTCCTACGAGCAGTACTTC.

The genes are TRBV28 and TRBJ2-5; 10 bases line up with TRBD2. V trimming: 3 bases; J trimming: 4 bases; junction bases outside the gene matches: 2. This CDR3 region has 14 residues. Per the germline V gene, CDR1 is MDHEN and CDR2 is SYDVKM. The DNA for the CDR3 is TGTGCCAGCAGTTTTCTAGCGGGAGCAGAGACCCAGTACTTC. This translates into CASSFLAGAETQYF.

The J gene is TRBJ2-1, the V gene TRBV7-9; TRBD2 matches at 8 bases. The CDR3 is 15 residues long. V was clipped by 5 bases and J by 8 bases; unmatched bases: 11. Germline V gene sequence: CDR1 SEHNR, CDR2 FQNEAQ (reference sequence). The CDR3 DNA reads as TGTGCCAGCAGCCTTACGGGAGCGGGAGTTTATGAGCAGTTCTTC. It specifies CASSLTGAGVYEQFF.